The 10 T cell receptor beta chains presented below share a single source sample, sequenced in a study of spatial heterogeneity in lung cancer. TCRdb reprocessed the 5' RACE reads with MiXCR, giving one entry per CDR3 protein. Of under 150,000 distinct CDR3 sequences in the sample, approximately 11% were seen once. The time point is: blood at routine non-recurrence follow-up after resection. The starting material was PBMCs, obtained at follow-up. Receptors were obtained from a female donor with early-stage non-small cell lung cancer.

This clonotype occurred a few times. This chain connects TRBV24-1 to TRBJ2-1; D may be TRBD2 (6 bases). This CDR3 contains 13 residues. Germline loops: CDR1 KGHDR, CDR2 SFDVKD. Trimming took off 5 bases at V and 4 bases at J, with 8 bases between the two ends. The CDR3 sequence is CATSGGTYNEQFF. CDR3 DNA: TGTGCCACCAGTGGCGGGACTTACAATGAGCAGTTCTTC.

This clonotype was seen only a few times. The J gene is TRBJ1-5, the V gene TRBV18, with TRBD1 matching over 10 bases. The V segment lost 5 bases and the J segment 1 base; nucleotides outside the gene matches: 5. This CDR3 region has 16 residues. Germline lookup yields CDR1 KGHSH and CDR2 LQKENI. CDR3 sequence reads: CASSADRGLSNQPQHF. The CDR3 DNA follows: TGTGCCAGCTCAGCGGACAGGGGGTTGAGCAATCAGCCCCAGCATTTT.

This clonotype occurred many times. The V and J genes are TRBV5-1 and TRBJ2-1; D might be TRBD1 (6 bases). V dropped 3 bases and J dropped 0 bases, with 16 bases sitting between them. Germline lookup yields CDR1 SGHRS and CDR2 YFSETQ. The CDR3 spans 17 residues. Here the CDR3 DNA reads TGCGCCAGCAGCTCGACAGGAGAACTGAGCTCCTACAATGAGCAGTTCTTC. Amino acid sequence: CASSSTGELSSYNEQFF.

The chain has TRBV28 and TRBJ2-1, with 10 bases matching TRBD2. Trimming removed 6 bases from V and 0 bases from J; junction bases left unmatched: 5. This CDR3 spans 16 amino acids. The V gene's germline CDR1 is MDHEN and CDR2 SYDVKM. The CDR3 DNA reads as TGTGCCAGCAGGACTAGCGGGCTGAGCTCCTACAATGAGCAGTTCTTC. This encodes CASRTSGLSSYNEQFF.

This clonotype was observed a few times. This chain links TRBV5-4 with TRBJ2-7, with 9 positions matching TRBD1. Losses at the gene ends were 5 bases for V and 4 bases for J; bases not matched to a gene: 7. Germline CDR1 is SGHNT and CDR2 is YYREEE (reference sequence). There are 14 residues in the CDR3. The chain's CDR3 is CASSRDRELYEQYF. The CDR3, as DNA: TGTGCCAGCAGTCGGGACAGGGAATTATACGAGCAGTACTTC.

This chain connects TRBV6-2 or TRBV6-3 to TRBJ2-4; D unclear. Germline-derived CDR1 and CDR2 are MNHEY and SVGEGT. This CDR3 has 15 residues. V lost 5 bases and J lost 7, with 18 bases in between. The CDR3 DNA sequence: TGTGCCAGCAGTCCCCGGTGGAGTCTTACCAACATTCAGTACTTC. Its translation: CASSPRWSLTNIQYF.

This clonotype was counted ten times or more. V usage is TRBV19 and J usage is TRBJ1-5, with D possibly being TRBD1 (6 bases). The CDR3 consists of 13 residues. Looked up from germline, CDR1 is LNHDA and CDR2 is SQIVND (reference sequence). The V gene lost 9 bases and the J gene lost 6 bases, with 15 bases spanning the gap. DNA for the CDR3: TGTGCCAGCCGGAACAGGGTTGGTCAGCCCCAGCATTTT. This gives the protein CASRNRVGQPQHF.

This clonotype was detected only a few times. This sequence joins TRBV9 and TRBJ2-3; a possible D gene is TRBD1 (7 bases). The CDR3 is made up of 15 amino acids. In germline, CDR1 is SGDLS, CDR2 YYNGEE. Between the trimmed V and J ends, which lost 4 bases and 1 base, there was a span of 13 bases. CDR3 in DNA: TGTGCCAGCAGCTCAGGGGGGATGGGCACAGATACGCAGTATTTT. It encodes CASSSGGMGTDTQYF. The variable domain in full, completed from reference TRBV9 and TRBJ2-3, reads DSGVTQTPKHLITATGQRVTLRCSPRSGDLSVYWYQQSLDQGLQFLIQYYNGEERAKGNILERFSAQQFPDLHSELNLSSLELGDSALYFCASSSGGMGTDTQYFGPGTRLTVL.

The chain carries TRBV7-8 and TRBJ2-7; 7 nucleotides match TRBD2. The CDR3 is 17 residues long. CDR1 SGHVS and CDR2 FQNEAQ come from the germline V gene. V lost 2 bases, J lost 2 bases, and 12 bases stayed unmatched. The DNA for the CDR3 is TGTGCCAGCAGCTTAAACGTTAGGTCTAGCGGAACCTACGAGCAGTACTTC. Its protein product is CASSLNVRSSGTYEQYF.

This chain uses TRBV7-9 with TRBJ2-7; tentative D call: TRBD2 (7 bases). Per the germline V gene, CDR1 is SEHNR and CDR2 is FQNEAQ (reference sequence). The length of the CDR3 is 17 residues. V was pared by 4 bases and J by 1 base, with 20 bases between. In nucleotides, the CDR3 is TGTGCCAGCAGCTCTAAATCGTTGAGCGGGACATCCTACGAGCAGTACGTC. Its protein is CASSSKSLSGTSYEQYV.